The clone carrying this T cell receptor (beta chain) was seen more than once but under ten times. This sample's treatment: about 20 received Ad26.COV2.S at low or high dose, single or two shots; 5 received placebo; per-sample allocation not given. Samples were taken on day 63 after the first vaccine or placebo injection. An 18-55-year-old adult in Boston served as donor. The data were obtained in a study of Ad26.COV2.S vaccination and SARS-CoV-2 variants. The table came from immunoSEQ multiplex PCR; TCRdb's copy has only in-frame clones and leaves some out. The sample lists over 350,000 clones, 88% seen once, with 3.5% in the top ten. The V end lost 2 bases, the J end lost 1 base, and 5 bases lay between the germline ends. Germline V gene data show CDR1 as SGHTA and CDR2 as FQGNSA. The CDR3 spans 13 residues.

This receptor was taken from a person aged 18-65 years who received the Ad26.COV2.S COVID-19 vaccine or a placebo. The sample in question was peripheral blood, obtained in a trial of Ad26.COV2.S vaccine versus placebo. V gene TRBV7-2 combines with J gene TRBJ2-5, with D unresolved. The CDR3 nucleotides are TGTGCCAGCAGCTTAAACAGCCAAGAGACCCAGTACTTC. This sequence encodes CASSLNSQETQYF.